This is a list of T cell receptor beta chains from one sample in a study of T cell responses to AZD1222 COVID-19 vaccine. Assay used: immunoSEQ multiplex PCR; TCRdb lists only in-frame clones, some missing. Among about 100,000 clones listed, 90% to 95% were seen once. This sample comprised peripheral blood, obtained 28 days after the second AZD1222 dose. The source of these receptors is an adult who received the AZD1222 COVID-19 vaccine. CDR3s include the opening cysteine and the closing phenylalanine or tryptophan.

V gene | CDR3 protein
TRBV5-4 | CASIRSGQGTGELFF
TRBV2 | CARKNLRDSSTDYEQYF
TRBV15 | CATSRDGSTDNSPLHF
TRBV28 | CASSTPGLNTEAFF
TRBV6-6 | CASSPLTGDGTNEKLFF
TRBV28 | CASSSSVEGTGGYNSPLHF
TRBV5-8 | CASSLPGLGKDEQFF
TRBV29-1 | CSVETGAYEQYF
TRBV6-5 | CASSPSSSGNTIYF
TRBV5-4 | CASSTGTTRIPLNDEQYF
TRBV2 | CASSEARGSNSPLHF
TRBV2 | CASKVGSYEQYF
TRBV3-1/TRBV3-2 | CASSPGAGVYNEQFF
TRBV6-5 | CASSSRTGNTEAFF
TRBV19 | CASSPRAGARTEAFF
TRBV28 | CASSPSGQGEETQYF
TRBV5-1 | CASRSTGTGNTIYF
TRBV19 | CASRRTGGMNTEAFF
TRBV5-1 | CASSLAGEQPQHF
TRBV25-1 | CASSDPKGREAGDTQYF
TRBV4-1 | CASSQGQGTGANVLTF
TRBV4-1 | CASSQGTSGRGSYEQYF
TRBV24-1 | CATSDLRTSKGYEQYF
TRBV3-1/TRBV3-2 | CASSHSRTGFSQETQYF
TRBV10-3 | CAISVQGAETQYF
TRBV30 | CAWSLTGGDEKLFF
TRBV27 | CASRQQGEYGYTF
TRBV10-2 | CASSSGTSEYEQYF
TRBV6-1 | CASSEVKQETQYF
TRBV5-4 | CASSRPKLEREERDTQYF
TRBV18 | CASSPRSQVISYEQYF